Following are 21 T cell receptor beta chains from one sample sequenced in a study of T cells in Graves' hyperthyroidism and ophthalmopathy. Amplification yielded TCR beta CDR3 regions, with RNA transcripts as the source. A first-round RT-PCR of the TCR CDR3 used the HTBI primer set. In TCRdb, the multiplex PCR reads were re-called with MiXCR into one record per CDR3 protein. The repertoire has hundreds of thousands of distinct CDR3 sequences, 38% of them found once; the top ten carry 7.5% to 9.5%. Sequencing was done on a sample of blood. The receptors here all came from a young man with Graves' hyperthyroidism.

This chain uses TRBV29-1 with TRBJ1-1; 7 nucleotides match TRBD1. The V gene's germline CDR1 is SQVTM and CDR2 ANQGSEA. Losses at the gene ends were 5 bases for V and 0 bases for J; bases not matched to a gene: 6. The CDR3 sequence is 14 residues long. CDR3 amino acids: CSVRTGTLNTEAFF. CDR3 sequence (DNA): TGCAGCGTTCGGACAGGCACTCTGAACACTGAAGCTTTCTTT.

In DNA form, the CDR3 reads TGTGCCAGCAATCGGCTTGACTCTGGAAACACCATATATTTT. Amino acid sequence: CASNRLDSGNTIYF. The V and J genes are TRBV6-1 and TRBJ1-3; D is undetermined. CDR1 and CDR2 from the germline V gene are MNHNS and SASEGT. V lost 7 bases and J lost 0, with 10 bases in between. The CDR3 loop spans 14 amino acids.

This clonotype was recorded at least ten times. In DNA, the CDR3 is TGTGCCAGCGAGGGTTCGGGGACTGAAGCTTTCTTT. Translated, it gives CASEGSGTEAFF. The gene calls are TRBV9 and TRBJ1-1; D is unclear. Trimming removed 7 bases from V and 5 bases from J, with 12 bases in between. The CDR3 consists of 12 residues. In germline, CDR1 is SGDLS, CDR2 YYNGEE. Combining the CDR3 with reference TRBV9 and TRBJ1-1 gives the whole variable domain DSGVTQTPKHLITATGQRVTLRCSPRSGDLSVYWYQQSLDQGLQFLIQYYNGEERAKGNILERFSAQQFPDLHSELNLSSLELGDSALYFCASEGSGTEAFFGQGTRLTVV.

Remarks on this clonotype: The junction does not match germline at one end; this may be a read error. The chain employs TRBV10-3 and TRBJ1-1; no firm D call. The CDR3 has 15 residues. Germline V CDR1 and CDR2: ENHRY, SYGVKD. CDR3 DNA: TGTGCCAGCAGTCATCCTACGGGAGGGAACACTGAAGCTTTCTTT. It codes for CASSHPTGGNTEAFF.

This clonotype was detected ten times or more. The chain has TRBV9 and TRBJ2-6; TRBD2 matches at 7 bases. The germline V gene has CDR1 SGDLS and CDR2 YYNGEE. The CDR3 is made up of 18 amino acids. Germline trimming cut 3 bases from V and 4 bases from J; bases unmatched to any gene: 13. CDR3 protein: CASSARAGVVAGANVLTF. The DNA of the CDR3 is TGTGCCAGCAGCGCCAGGGCGGGGGTGGTAGCCGGGGCCAACGTCCTGACTTTC.

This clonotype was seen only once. The CDR3 sequence: CATSDPDEYGYTF. The DNA of the CDR3 is TGTGCCACCAGTGACCCAGACGAGTATGGCTACACCTTC. The chain recombines TRBV24-1 with TRBJ1-2; D is undetermined. The CDR3 has 13 amino acids. V lost 4 bases, J lost 5 bases, and 10 bases lay in between. CDR1 is KGHDR and CDR2 is SFDVKD in the germline V gene.

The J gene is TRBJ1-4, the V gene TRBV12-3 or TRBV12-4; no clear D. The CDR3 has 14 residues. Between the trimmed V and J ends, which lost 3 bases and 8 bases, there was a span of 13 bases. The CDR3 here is CASSFIRVREKLFF. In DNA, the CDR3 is TGTGCCAGCAGTTTCATCCGGGTACGGGAAAAACTGTTTTTT.

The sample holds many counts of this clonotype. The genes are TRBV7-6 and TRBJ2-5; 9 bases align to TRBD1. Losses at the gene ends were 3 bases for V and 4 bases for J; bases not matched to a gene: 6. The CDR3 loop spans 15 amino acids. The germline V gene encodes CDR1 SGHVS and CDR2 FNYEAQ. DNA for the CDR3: TGTGCCAGCAGCTTGGGACAGGGCGTTGGAGAGACCCAGTACTTC. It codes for CASSLGQGVGETQYF.

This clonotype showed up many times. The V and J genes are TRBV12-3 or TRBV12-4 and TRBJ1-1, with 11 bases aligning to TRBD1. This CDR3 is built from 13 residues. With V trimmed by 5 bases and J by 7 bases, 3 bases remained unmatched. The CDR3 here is CASSAGTGGEAFF. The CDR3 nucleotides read TGTGCCAGCAGTGCAGGGACAGGGGGTGAAGCTTTCTTT.

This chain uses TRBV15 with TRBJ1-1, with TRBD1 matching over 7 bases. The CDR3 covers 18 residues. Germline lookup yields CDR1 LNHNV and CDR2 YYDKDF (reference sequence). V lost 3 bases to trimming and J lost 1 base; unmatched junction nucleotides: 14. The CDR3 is CATSSSYRGGGKNTEAFF. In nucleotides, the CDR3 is TGTGCCACCAGCAGTTCTTACCGAGGGGGCGGCAAGAACACTGAAGCTTTCTTT.

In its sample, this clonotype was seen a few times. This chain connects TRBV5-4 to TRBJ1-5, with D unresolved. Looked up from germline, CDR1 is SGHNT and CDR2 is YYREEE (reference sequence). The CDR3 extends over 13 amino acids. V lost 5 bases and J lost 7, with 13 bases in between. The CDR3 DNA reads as TGTGCCAGCAGTCTTGGGCGATTCCAGCCCCAGCATTTT. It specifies CASSLGRFQPQHF.

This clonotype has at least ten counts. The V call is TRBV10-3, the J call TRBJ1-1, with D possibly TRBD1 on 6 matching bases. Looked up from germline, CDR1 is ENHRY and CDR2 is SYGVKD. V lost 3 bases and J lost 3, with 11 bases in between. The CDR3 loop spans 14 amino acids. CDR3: CAISESGADTEAFF. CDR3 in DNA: TGTGCCATCAGTGAATCGGGGGCGGACACTGAAGCTTTCTTT.

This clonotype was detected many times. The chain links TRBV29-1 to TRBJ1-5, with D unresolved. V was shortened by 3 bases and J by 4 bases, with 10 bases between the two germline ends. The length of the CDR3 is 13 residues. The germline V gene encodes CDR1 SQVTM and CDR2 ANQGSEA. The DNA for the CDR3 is TGCAGCGTTGAGCCAGGAAGGAATCAGCCCCAGCATTTT. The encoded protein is CSVEPGRNQPQHF.

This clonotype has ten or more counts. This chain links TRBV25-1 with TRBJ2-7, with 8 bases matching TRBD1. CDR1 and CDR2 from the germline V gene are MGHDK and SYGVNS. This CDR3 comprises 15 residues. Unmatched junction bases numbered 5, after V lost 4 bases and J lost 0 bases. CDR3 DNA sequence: TGTGCCAGCAGTGGGGGACAGGCTAGCTCCTACGAGCAGTACTTC. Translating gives CASSGGQASSYEQYF.

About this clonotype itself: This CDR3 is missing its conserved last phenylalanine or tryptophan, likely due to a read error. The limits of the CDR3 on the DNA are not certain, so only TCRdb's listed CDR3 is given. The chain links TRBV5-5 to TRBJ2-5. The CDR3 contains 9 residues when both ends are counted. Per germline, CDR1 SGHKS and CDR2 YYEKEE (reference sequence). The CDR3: CASSLAPLP.

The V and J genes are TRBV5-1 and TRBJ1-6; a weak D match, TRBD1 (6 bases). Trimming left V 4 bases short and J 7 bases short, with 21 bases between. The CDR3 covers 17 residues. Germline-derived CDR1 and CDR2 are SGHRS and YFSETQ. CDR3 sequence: CASSPGPDRWVNSPLHF. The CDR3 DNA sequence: TGCGCCAGCAGCCCCGGACCGGACAGATGGGTGAATTCACCCCTCCACTTT.

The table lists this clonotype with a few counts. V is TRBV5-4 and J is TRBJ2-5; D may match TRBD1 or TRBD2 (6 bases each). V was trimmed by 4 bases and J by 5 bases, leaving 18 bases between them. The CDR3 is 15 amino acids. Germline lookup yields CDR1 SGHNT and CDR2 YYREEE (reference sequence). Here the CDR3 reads CASSLGWGAGETQYF. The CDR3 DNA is TGTGCCAGCAGCCTTGGATGGGGGGCCGGGGAGACCCAGTACTTC.

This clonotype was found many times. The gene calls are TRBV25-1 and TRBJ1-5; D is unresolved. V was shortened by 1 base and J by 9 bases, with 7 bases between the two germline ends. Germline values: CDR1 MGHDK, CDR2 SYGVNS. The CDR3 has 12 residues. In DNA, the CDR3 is TGTGCCAGCAGTGAATCGGGGAGGCCCCAGCATTTT. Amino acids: CASSESGRPQHF.

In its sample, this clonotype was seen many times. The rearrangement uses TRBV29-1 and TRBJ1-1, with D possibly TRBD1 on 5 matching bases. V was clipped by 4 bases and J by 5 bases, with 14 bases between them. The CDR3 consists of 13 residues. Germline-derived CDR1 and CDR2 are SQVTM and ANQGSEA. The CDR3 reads CSVVGQGWTEAFF. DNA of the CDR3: TGCAGCGTTGTTGGTCAGGGTTGGACTGAAGCTTTCTTT.

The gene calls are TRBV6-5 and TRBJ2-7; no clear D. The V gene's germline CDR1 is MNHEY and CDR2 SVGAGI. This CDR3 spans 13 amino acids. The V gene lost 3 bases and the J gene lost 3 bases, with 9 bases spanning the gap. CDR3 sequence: CASSYLDGYEQYF. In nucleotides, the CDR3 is TGTGCCAGCAGTTATCTCGACGGCTACGAGCAGTACTTC.

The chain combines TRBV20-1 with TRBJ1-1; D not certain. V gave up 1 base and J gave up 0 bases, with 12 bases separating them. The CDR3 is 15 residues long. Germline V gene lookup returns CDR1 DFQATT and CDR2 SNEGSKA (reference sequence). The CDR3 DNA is TGCAGTGCTAGAGGTCAATGGGTGATGAACACTGAAGCTTTCTTT. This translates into CSARGQWVMNTEAFF.